Described below is a single T cell receptor beta chain sequence and its context. This table comes from immunoSEQ multiplex PCR, and its TCRdb copy is limited to in-frame clones, with some not included. This sample has more than 85,000 clones; roughly 87% occur once, and the top ten carry around 3%. These data are taken from a study of T cell responses to AZD1222 COVID-19 vaccine. The V end lost 5 bases, the J end lost 9 bases, and 17 bases lay between the germline ends. Germline V lookup: CDR1 LGHDT, CDR2 YNNKEL (reference sequence). The CDR3 extends over 14 amino acids. This chain connects TRBV3-1 (or the pseudogene TRBV3-2) to TRBJ1-3; D not resolved. The receptor's source is an adult in good health. The source was peripheral blood, collected on day 0 of AZD1222 vaccination. The CDR3 reads CASSAGSYGSTIYF. The CDR3 nucleotides are TGTGCCAGCAGCGCCGGGTCTTATGGGAGCACCATATATTTT.